The 22 T cell receptor beta chains listed next were all sequenced from one sample in a study of shared clonotypes between healthy human individuals (dated by TCRdb to between 2020 and 2021). CD8 naive samples were CD45RO-negative cells positively selected for CCR7, giving a CD45RA+CCR7+ population that excluded TemRA cells. To prepare the library, the immunoSEQ multiplex PCR assay was applied. TCRdb limited this immuneACCESS table to in-frame rearrangements with V and J called. A share of clones is missing; checked studies link under half to unresolved V genes, and the rest is unexplained. The sample has around 620,000 clones on record, roughly 95% of them singletons. The ten largest account for about 0.11% of the sample. Sequencing input: naive CD8+ T cells sorted from blood. The cell subset or site label on this specimen signifies: CD45RA+CCR7+. These receptors came from a young woman in good health.

V usage is TRBV7-9 and J usage is TRBJ1-5, with D unclear. CDR1 is SEHNR and CDR2 is FQNEAQ in the germline V gene (reference sequence). The V gene lost 0 bases and the J gene lost 7 bases, with 4 bases spanning the gap. The CDR3 extends over 12 amino acids. The CDR3 loop is CASSLAEQPQHF. In DNA, the CDR3 is TGTGCCAGCAGCTTAGCGGAGCAGCCCCAGCATTTT.

The gene calls are TRBV29-1 and TRBJ2-1, with 10 bases lining up with TRBD2. This CDR3 is 14 amino acids long. Per germline, CDR1 SQVTM and CDR2 ANQGSEA. The trim removed 5 bases at V and 8 bases at J, leaving 9 bases unmatched. CDR3 amino acids: CSVPRLAGVHEQFF. The CDR3 DNA follows: TGCAGCGTTCCGCGGCTAGCGGGAGTGCATGAGCAGTTCTTC.

On this clone itself: The sample contains more than one DNA sequence encoding this CDR3. The rearrangement links TRBV29-1 to TRBJ2-1; unclear D gene. This CDR3 spans 11 amino acids. Trimming took off 4 bases at V and 3 bases at J, with 4 bases between the two ends. Looked up from germline, CDR1 is SQVTM and CDR2 is ANQGSEA. DNA for the CDR3: TGCAGCGTTGTCGTCTACAATGAGCAGTTCTTC. Translation: CSVVVYNEQFF.

The gene calls are TRBV19 and TRBJ1-1; D is unclear. Per the germline V gene, CDR1 is LNHDA and CDR2 is SQIVND (reference sequence). V was pared by 2 bases and J by 1 base, with 11 bases between. This CDR3 region has 15 residues. CDR3 sequence (DNA): TGTGCCAGTAGTATATATTTGACATCGAACACTGAAGCTTTCTTT. Its protein product is CASSIYLTSNTEAFF.

This chain uses TRBV29-1 with TRBJ2-1; 8 bases align to TRBD2. The V gene's germline CDR1 is SQVTM and CDR2 ANQGSEA. V lost 3 bases, J lost 7 bases, and 14 bases stayed unmatched. The length of the CDR3 is 16 residues. This chain's CDR3 is CSVDNGGSGSYNEQFF. CDR3 nucleotides: TGCAGCGTTGACAATGGTGGGAGCGGGAGTTATAATGAGCAGTTCTTC.

J is TRBJ2-7 and V is TRBV14; 8 positions agree with TRBD2. Germline V gene lookup returns CDR1 SGHDN and CDR2 FVKESK. Trimming took 5 bases from V and 2 from J; bases not matched to a gene: 5. There are 14 residues in the CDR3. The CDR3 reads CASSTGLGAYEQYF. CDR3 sequence (DNA): TGTGCCAGCAGCACGGGACTAGGAGCCTACGAGCAGTACTTC. The whole variable domain, remainder taken from reference TRBV14 and TRBJ2-7, is EAGVTQFPSHSVIEKGQTVTLRCDPISGHDNLYWYRRVMGKEIKFLLHFVKESKQDESGMPNNRFLAERTGGTYSTLKVQPAELEDSGVYFCASSTGLGAYEQYFGPGTRLTVT.

The chain has TRBV28 and TRBJ2-3; a weak D match, TRBD2 (6 bases). Trimming took off 1 base at V and 2 bases at J, with 13 bases between the two ends. Germline-derived CDR1 and CDR2 are MDHEN and SYDVKM. This CDR3 has 16 residues. CDR3 amino acids: CASSLSGSGYTDTQYF. CDR3 DNA: TGTGCCAGCAGTTTATCAGGTAGCGGCTACACAGATACGCAGTATTTT.

The V and J genes are TRBV10-1 and TRBJ2-7, with D uncertain. This CDR3 is built from 15 residues. Germline values: CDR1 WNHNN, CDR2 SYGVQD (reference sequence). The V end was cut by 6 bases, the J end by 4 bases, with 19 bases between. Here the CDR3 DNA reads TGCGCCAGCAGCCCCGACCTCGGTAACAGTTACGAGCAGTACTTC. Translation: CASSPDLGNSYEQYF.

The V and J genes are TRBV28 and TRBJ1-5; 7 positions agree with TRBD1. The CDR3 runs to 14 residues. Germline V lookup: CDR1 MDHEN, CDR2 SYDVKM. V lost 5 bases to trimming and J lost 6 bases; unmatched junction nucleotides: 7. CDR3 residues: CASSATGSGQPQHF. The CDR3 region has the DNA TGTGCCAGCAGTGCGACAGGGTCGGGTCAGCCCCAGCATTTT.

The chain uses TRBV30 and TRBJ1-2; D unclear. Germline CDR1 is GTSNPN and CDR2 is SVGIG (reference sequence). The CDR3 contains 14 residues. Trimming left V 3 bases short and J 2 bases short, with 13 bases between. CDR3 DNA sequence: TGTGCCTGGAGGCCAAAAGGGTACAACTATGGCTACACCTTC. This codes for CAWRPKGYNYGYTF.

V and J are TRBV28 and TRBJ1-2; 7 bases agree with TRBD1. Germline V gene data show CDR1 as MDHEN and CDR2 as SYDVKM. The CDR3 loop spans 13 amino acids. Trimming removed 5 bases from V and 6 bases from J; junction bases left unmatched: 6. CDR3 residues: CASSPTGVHGYTF. In DNA, the CDR3 is TGTGCCAGCAGTCCAACAGGGGTCCATGGCTACACCTTC.

This clone was observed once. The chain combines TRBV6-5 with TRBJ1-1; D ambiguous. Germline values: CDR1 MNHEY, CDR2 SVGAGI. Trimming shortened V by 6 bases and J by 0 bases, and 11 bases separated the two germline ends. This CDR3 has 14 amino acids. Here the CDR3 DNA reads TGTGCCAGCAGCGAGACTATGATGAACACTGAAGCTTTCTTT. Translating gives CASSETMMNTEAFF.

This clone was found once. The chain uses TRBV5-8 and TRBJ2-5; D is perhaps TRBD1 (5 bases). The DNA end is more similar to TRBJ2-7, so the J call may be wrong. Germline CDR1 and CDR2: SGHTS and YDEGEE. The CDR3 is made up of 14 amino acids. The CDR3 region is CASSLGQGIYEQYF. The CDR3 bases are TGTGCCAGCAGCTTGGGGCAGGGAATCTACGAGCAGTACTTC.

This rearrangement joins TRBV6-1 to TRBJ2-1, with 8 nucleotides matching TRBD2. This CDR3 comprises 13 residues. V shed 3 bases and J 8 bases; nucleotides not matched to a gene: 3. Germline CDR1 and CDR2: MNHNS and SASEGT. Here the CDR3 reads CASSDSGMYEQFF. The CDR3 DNA is TGTGCCAGCAGTGATAGCGGGATGTATGAGCAGTTCTTC.

The V gene is TRBV18, the J gene TRBJ2-3, with D unresolved. CDR3 size: 14 residues. Germline lookup yields CDR1 KGHSH and CDR2 LQKENI. The germline V and J ends were trimmed by 3 bases and 3 bases, with 10 bases remaining between them. The DNA of the CDR3 is TGTGCCAGCTCACCTATCGACTCGACAGATACGCAGTATTTT. Translation gives CASSPIDSTDTQYF.

The genes are TRBV5-1 and TRBJ2-3, with TRBD2 identical over 14 bases. The CDR3 runs to 21 residues. Trimming removed 0 bases from V and 6 bases from J; junction bases left unmatched: 18. The germline gives CDR1 SGHRS, CDR2 YFSETQ. This CDR3 reads CASSLGSVFGTSGSPADTQYF. The CDR3 nucleotides read TGCGCCAGCAGCTTGGGCTCGGTATTTGGGACTAGCGGGAGTCCCGCGGATACGCAGTATTTT.

The J gene is TRBJ1-3, the V gene TRBV7-8, with D maybe TRBD1 (5 bases). Germline V gene lookup returns CDR1 SGHVS and CDR2 FQNEAQ. V was cut by 0 bases and J by 4 bases, with 16 bases left in between. This CDR3 is built from 17 residues. CDR3 region: CASSLAGQGVFGNTIYF. CDR3 DNA: TGTGCCAGCAGCTTAGCGGGCCAGGGTGTCTTCGGAAACACCATATATTTT.

J is TRBJ2-7 and V is TRBV19, with TRBD1 as a possible D gene (5 bases). The CDR3 covers 14 residues. V was shortened by 7 bases and J by 1 base, with 14 bases between the two germline ends. CDR1 and CDR2 from the germline V gene are LNHDA and SQIVND (reference sequence). CDR3 amino acids: CASTFGQGSYEQYF. DNA of the CDR3: TGTGCCAGTACCTTCGGGCAGGGTTCCTACGAGCAGTACTTC.

The V gene is TRBV7-6, the J gene TRBJ2-5, with 11 bases matching TRBD1. Gene TRBJ2-7 matches the end of the DNA better, so the J call may be wrong. CDR3 length: 14 amino acids. Germline CDR1 is SGHVS and CDR2 is FNYEAQ. For the CDR3, the DNA is TGTGCCAGCAGCCACGGGACAGGGGGTTACGAGCAGTACTTC. Translated, it gives CASSHGTGGYEQYF.

CDR3 DNA: TGTGCCAGCAGTTACACAGGGGCTGGAAACACCATATATTTT. Translated, it gives CASSYTGAGNTIYF. V and J are TRBV6-5 and TRBJ1-3, with TRBD1 matching 7 bases. V was pared by 2 bases and J by 2 bases, with 0 bases of the junction left unmatched. This CDR3 has 14 residues. Germline CDR1 reads MNHEY; CDR2 reads SVGAGI.

This chain connects TRBV29-1 to TRBJ2-7; D may be TRBD1 or TRBD2 (5 bases each). Per germline, CDR1 SQVTM and CDR2 ANQGSEA. The germline V and J ends were trimmed by 6 bases and 6 bases, with 18 bases remaining between them. The CDR3 is 13 residues long. The CDR3 nucleotides read TGCAGCGTGCCCGGGACCCCCTCCGGCGAGCAGTACTTC. Its protein product is CSVPGTPSGEQYF.

The rearrangement joins TRBV28 to TRBJ2-6; D remains unclear. This CDR3 is 16 amino acids long. V lost 2 bases and J lost 3, with 11 bases in between. CDR1 is MDHEN, CDR2 SYDVKM, per germline. In DNA form, the CDR3 reads TGTGCCAGCAGTTTAGAAGGGAAGGGTGGGGCCAACGTCCTGACTTTC. Amino acids: CASSLEGKGGANVLTF.